The 22 T cell receptor beta chains presented below share a single source sample, sequenced in a study of blood T cell repertoires in COVID-19. The repertoire was sequenced with immunoSEQ multiplex PCR; TCRdb's copy has only in-frame clones and lacks some. The sample holds 150,000 to 200,000 clones, about 85% seen once. Sequenced: peripheral blood. These receptors all stem from an elderly woman with acute or convalescent COVID-19.

This clone was recorded only once. V usage is TRBV7-2 and J usage is TRBJ1-1, with 11 bases aligning to TRBD1. Germline CDR1 reads SGHTA; CDR2 reads FQGNSA. This CDR3 region has 13 residues. V lost 1 base, J lost 11 bases, and 3 bases stayed unmatched. CDR3 bases: TGTGCCAGCAGCTTAGGGACAGGGGGCGAGGCTTTCTTT. This encodes CASSLGTGGEAFF.

V gene TRBV2 combines with J gene TRBJ2-7, with 7 positions matching TRBD2. The V gene end was trimmed by 3 bases and the J gene end by 3 bases; junction bases not matched to a gene: 2. Germline-derived CDR1 and CDR2 are SNHLY and FYNNEI. The CDR3 extends over 13 amino acids. The CDR3 nucleotides read TGTGCCAGCAGTGAGCGGGGGTACTACGAGCAGTACTTC. It translates to CASSERGYYEQYF. The whole variable domain, filled in from reference TRBV2 and TRBJ2-7, reads EPEVTQTPSHQVTQMGQEVILRCVPISNHLYFYWYRQILGQKVEFLVSFYNNEISEKSEIFDDQFSVERPDGSNFTLKIRSTKLEDSAMYFCASSERGYYEQYFGPGTRLTVT.

This chain connects TRBV29-1 to TRBJ2-3, with 7 bases lining up with TRBD1. Trimming cost V 4 bases and J 5 bases; bases outside gene matches: 3. In germline, CDR1 is SQVTM, CDR2 ANQGSEA. The CDR3 has 12 amino acids. In nucleotides, the CDR3 is TGCAGCGTTGGGGACAGTCTAGATACGCAGTATTTT. This gives the protein CSVGDSLDTQYF.

The CDR3 reads CASSFLIEETQYF. CDR3 nucleotide sequence: TGTGCCAGCAGCTTTTTAATAGAAGAGACCCAGTACTTC. The V call is TRBV6-5, the J call TRBJ2-5, with D uncertain. Trimming took off 6 bases at V and 3 bases at J, with 11 bases between the two ends. This CDR3 spans 13 amino acids. The germline CDR1 and CDR2 sequences are MNHEY and SVGAGI.

There are a few counts of this clone. The J gene is TRBJ2-1, the V gene TRBV7-8; 8 bases match TRBD2. This CDR3 has 16 residues. J gave up 4 bases and V 3 bases, and 8 bases lay outside the gene matches. CDR1 and CDR2 (germline): SGHVS, FQNEAQ. CDR3 bases: TGTGCCAGCAGCTTTGCCGGGACTAGGATTTACAATGAGCAGTTCTTC. This codes for CASSFAGTRIYNEQFF.

The chain recombines TRBV11-2 with TRBJ2-3, with 15 nucleotides matching TRBD2. The CDR3 loop spans 16 amino acids. The germline gives CDR1 SGHAT, CDR2 FQNNGV. With V trimmed by 1 base and J by 9 bases, 5 bases remained unmatched. The CDR3 region is CASSLGTSGGAKTQYF. The CDR3 region has the DNA TGTGCCAGCAGCTTAGGGACTAGCGGGGGGGCTAAGACGCAGTATTTT.

The rearrangement uses TRBV10-2 and TRBJ1-1; 10 nucleotides line up with TRBD1. Germline trimming cut 2 bases from V and 5 bases from J; bases unmatched to any gene: 5. Per the germline V gene, CDR1 is WSHSY and CDR2 is SAAADI. The CDR3 is 15 residues long. The CDR3 reads CASSEPDRGRTEAFF. CDR3 coding DNA: TGCGCCAGCAGTGAGCCGGACAGGGGGAGGACTGAAGCTTTCTTT.

The chain uses TRBV19 and TRBJ1-2; D uncertain. Germline V gene lookup returns CDR1 LNHDA and CDR2 SQIVND (reference sequence). The CDR3 is 12 amino acids. Trimming pared 3 bases from V and 2 bases from J, leaving 4 bases between. DNA of the CDR3: TGTGCCAGTAGTATTGAGAACTATGGCTACACCTTC. The encoded protein is CASSIENYGYTF.

The genes are TRBV5-6 and TRBJ1-2; TRBD1 might be the D (6 bases). The CDR3 is 13 residues long. V was trimmed by 0 bases and J by 5 bases, leaving 8 bases between them. Germline V CDR1 and CDR2: SGHDT, YYEEEE. CDR3 coding DNA: TGTGCCAGCAGCTTGGACAGGGATTATGGCTACACCTTC. It encodes CASSLDRDYGYTF.

The chain links TRBV19 to TRBJ2-7, with 7 positions matching TRBD1. The length of the CDR3 is 15 residues. Germline lookup yields CDR1 LNHDA and CDR2 SQIVND (reference sequence). Unmatched junction bases numbered 9, after V lost 4 bases and J lost 3 bases. The CDR3 region has the DNA TGTGCCAGTAGTAGCCGACAGGGAATAGGCTACGAGCAGTACTTC. Amino acid sequence: CASSSRQGIGYEQYF.

CDR3 residues: CASRQGVDLETQYF. The CDR3 DNA sequence: TGCGCCAGCAGACAGGGCGTCGATTTGGAGACCCAGTACTTC. V usage is TRBV10-2 and J usage is TRBJ2-5, with a possible D match to TRBD1 (6 bases). V lost 6 bases to trimming and J lost 5 bases, with 16 bases between them. This CDR3 spans 14 amino acids. Germline CDR1 WSHSY, CDR2 SAAADI.

The rearrangement joins TRBV3-1 (or the pseudogene TRBV3-2) to TRBJ2-5; 10 bases align to TRBD2. Germline CDR1 and CDR2: LGHDT and YNNKEL (reference sequence). The CDR3 runs 19 residues. V shed 0 bases, J shed 1 base, and the junction held 11 bases outside the gene matches. Written as DNA, the CDR3 is TGTGCCAGCAGCCAAGATCGGGGGGCGACTAGCGGGTTCCAAGAGACCCAGTACTTC. This translates into CASSQDRGATSGFQETQYF.

This clone was seen once. The chain employs TRBV9 and TRBJ1-6; 10 nucleotides align to TRBD1. V was clipped by 3 bases and J by 9 bases; unmatched bases: 6. Germline assignment: CDR1 SGDLS and CDR2 YYNGEE. CDR3 length: 15 amino acids. As DNA, the CDR3 is TGTGCCAGCAGCGGATCCGGGACAGGGGTTTCACCCCTCCACTTT. It encodes CASSGSGTGVSPLHF.

A few counts support this clone. This chain uses TRBV10-3 with TRBJ2-7; D might be TRBD2 (6 bases). The CDR3 contains 15 residues. CDR1 and CDR2 (germline): ENHRY, SYGVKD. Trimming cost V 10 bases and J 4 bases, with 23 bases left between them. In DNA form, the CDR3 reads TGTGCCACCACGCGGGGCGGGACGACTCCATACGAGCAGTACTTC. Translation: CATTRGGTTPYEQYF.

V gene TRBV7-9 combines with J gene TRBJ2-7; 7 bases are shared with TRBD1. The CDR3 has 17 residues. The J segment lost 1 base and the V segment lost 5 bases, leaving 14 bases of the junction unmatched. In germline, CDR1 is SEHNR, CDR2 FQNEAQ (reference sequence). The CDR3 here is CASSRVVGGAGSYEQYF. The DNA for the CDR3 is TGTGCCAGCAGCCGCGTTGTAGGGGGCGCGGGTTCCTACGAGCAGTACTTC.

The V and J genes are TRBV2 and TRBJ1-2; TRBD1 matches 9 bases. Trimming removed 10 bases from V and 2 bases from J; junction bases left unmatched: 5. Per the germline V gene, CDR1 is SNHLY and CDR2 is FYNNEI. The CDR3 is 13 amino acids. The DNA for the CDR3 is TGTGCCAAACAGGGGGCCTCAAACTATGGCTACACCTTC. Protein: CAKQGASNYGYTF.

This chain joins TRBV10-3 and TRBJ2-1; TRBD2 aligns across 15 bases. The CDR3 is made up of 16 amino acids. The trim removed 5 bases at V and 8 bases at J, leaving 7 bases unmatched. Germline assignment: CDR1 ENHRY and CDR2 SYGVKD. This CDR3 reads CAISPPGLAGGDEQFF. CDR3 DNA: TGTGCCATCAGTCCACCCGGACTAGCGGGAGGGGATGAGCAGTTCTTC.

V is TRBV9 and J is TRBJ2-3, with D uncertain. With 6 bases removed from V and 5 bases from J, the gap between germline ends came to 10 bases. CDR1 and CDR2 from the germline V gene are SGDLS and YYNGEE. The CDR3 is 12 amino acids. The CDR3: CASILVGDTQYF. DNA for the CDR3: TGTGCCAGCATCCTAGTGGGAGATACGCAGTATTTT.

V usage is TRBV6-2 or TRBV6-3 and J usage is TRBJ2-3; weak D call: TRBD2 (5 bases). CDR3 length: 15 amino acids. Germline V gene data show CDR1 as MNHEY and CDR2 as SVGEGT. Trimming took off 1 base at V and 1 base at J, with 9 bases between the two ends. CDR3 nucleotide sequence: TGTGCCAGCAGTTACTTACTAGTGGGCACAGATACGCAGTATTTT. This sequence encodes CASSYLLVGTDTQYF.

The chain carries TRBV6-5 and TRBJ1-2; TRBD1 matches at 11 bases. This CDR3 has 12 amino acids. The germline gives CDR1 MNHEY, CDR2 SVGAGI. V lost 8 bases, J lost 7 bases, and 3 bases stayed unmatched. Here the CDR3 reads CASGQGAFGYTF. CDR3 nucleotides: TGTGCCAGCGGACAGGGGGCCTTTGGCTACACCTTC.

This clone is a singleton in its sample. V and J are TRBV28 and TRBJ1-6; tentatively, D is TRBD1 (5 bases). There are 16 residues in the CDR3. The germline gives CDR1 MDHEN, CDR2 SYDVKM. V was cut by 5 bases and J by 4 bases, with 15 bases left in between. The CDR3 is CASSQPNRIYNSPLHF. CDR3 coding DNA: TGTGCCAGCAGTCAACCTAACAGGATTTATAATTCACCCCTCCACTTT. The variable domain in full, with the rest retrieved from reference TRBV28 and TRBJ1-6, is DVKVTQSSRYLVKRTGEKVFLECVQDMDHENMFWYRQDPGLGLRLIYFSYDVKMKEKGDIPEGYSVSREKKERFSLILESASTNQTSMYLCASSQPNRIYNSPLHFGNGTRLTVT.

The CDR3 nucleotides are TGTGCCAGCTCAGCTGGACAGGGGAGTAACTATGGCTACACCTTC. Translation gives CASSAGQGSNYGYTF. V and J are TRBV18 and TRBJ1-2; 9 bases are a match to TRBD1. CDR3 size: 15 residues. Germline trimming cut 5 bases from V and 1 base from J; bases unmatched to any gene: 5. Germline V gene lookup returns CDR1 KGHSH and CDR2 LQKENI.